This T cell receptor beta chain was found in a study of shared clonotypes between healthy human individuals. Findings of the study overall: Larger estimated richness was generally recorded for naive subsets relative to memory subsets.

The DNA input per sorted-subset replicate PCR was 200 ng, corresponding to around 28,000 T cell genomes. Data came from immunoSEQ multiplex PCR; TCRdb stores just in-frame clones and leaves some out. Of over 1.4 million clones in the sample, around 97% are singletons; the top ten hold approximately 1%. The CDR3 runs 16 residues. Germline-derived CDR1 and CDR2 are SGHRS and YFSETQ. After removal of 4 bases from V and 0 bases from J, the junction contained 3 bases not matched to a gene. As for this clone: Antigen unknown.

The sequenced sample was naive CD4+ T cells sorted from blood. Described subset: CD45RA+ positively selected. The chain couples TRBV5-1 to TRBJ2-2, with TRBD2 matching over 10 bases. The sequence was obtained from a young man in good health. The CDR3 protein is CASSVLAGTNTGELFF. As DNA, the CDR3 is TGCGCCAGCAGCGTACTAGCGGGGACGAACACCGGGGAGCTGTTTTTT.